The 17 T cell receptor beta chains below come from one sample, sequenced in a study of a mutant IDH1 vaccine in newly diagnosed glioma. Antigen specificity for these receptors is unknown. Generated by immunoSEQ multiplex PCR, the TCRdb table keeps only in-frame clones and is missing some. The table lists 75,000 to 80,000 clones, around 85% of them singletons. The time point is: week 23, last vaccination. Vaccination comprised doses that each held 300 ug of mutant IDH1 20-mer peptide, plus topical imiquimod. The sample in question was PBMCs, obtained from a glioma patient whose treatment included an IDH1 peptide vaccine. These receptor sequences come from a woman aged 45 to 65 with glioma.

The chain carries TRBV29-1 and TRBJ1-2; 7 bases fit TRBD1. CDR3 length: 12 residues. After removal of 7 bases from V and 5 bases from J, the junction contained 7 bases not matched to a gene. CDR1 and CDR2 (germline): SQVTM, ANQGSEA. CDR3 region: CSAGQAQYGYTF. DNA of the CDR3: TGCAGCGCCGGACAGGCCCAATATGGCTACACCTTC.

The chain employs TRBV9 and TRBJ2-7; weak D call: TRBD2 (6 bases). The germline V gene has CDR1 SGDLS and CDR2 YYNGEE. V was cut by 4 bases and J by 0 bases, with 14 bases left in between. This CDR3 has 15 amino acids. This chain's CDR3 is CASSPTGTASYEQYF. In nucleotides, the CDR3 is TGTGCCAGCAGCCCAACCGGGACTGCCTCCTACGAGCAGTACTTC. The whole variable domain, filled in from reference TRBV9 and TRBJ2-7, reads DSGVTQTPKHLITATGQRVTLRCSPRSGDLSVYWYQQSLDQGLQFLIQYYNGEERAKGNILERFSAQQFPDLHSELNLSSLELGDSALYFCASSPTGTASYEQYFGPGTRLTVT.

V usage is TRBV9 and J usage is TRBJ1-4; D possibly corresponds to TRBD1 (5 bases). The CDR3 has 16 amino acids. Germline-derived CDR1 and CDR2 are SGDLS and YYNGEE. With 0 bases removed from V and 8 bases from J, the gap between germline ends came to 17 bases. The CDR3: CASSVGVPGPGEKLFF. CDR3 DNA sequence: TGTGCCAGCAGCGTAGGAGTCCCAGGGCCCGGGGAAAAACTGTTTTTT. The full variable domain, its missing parts supplied by reference TRBV9 and TRBJ1-4, is DSGVTQTPKHLITATGQRVTLRCSPRSGDLSVYWYQQSLDQGLQFLIQYYNGEERAKGNILERFSAQQFPDLHSELNLSSLELGDSALYFCASSVGVPGPGEKLFFGSGTQLSVL.

The chain combines TRBV28 with TRBJ2-7; maybe TRBD1 (5 bases). Germline loops: CDR1 MDHEN, CDR2 SYDVKM. This CDR3 region has 14 residues. The V and J ends lost 5 bases and 4 bases respectively, with 15 bases between them. The CDR3 here is CASSSLRAAYEQYF. The DNA of the CDR3 is TGTGCCAGCAGTAGTCTCAGGGCTGCGTACGAGCAGTACTTC.

The chain employs TRBV6-1 and TRBJ1-2, with unresolved D. This CDR3 spans 13 amino acids. V lost 2 bases, J lost 3 bases, and 7 bases lay in between. Looked up from germline, CDR1 is MNHNS and CDR2 is SASEGT. CDR3 nucleotides: TGTGCCAGCAGTGAAAGCGGGTACTATGGCTACACCTTC. It translates to CASSESGYYGYTF.

The rearrangement uses TRBV6-5 and TRBJ2-5, with TRBD2 matching over 9 bases. Germline loops: CDR1 MNHEY, CDR2 SVGAGI. J was trimmed by 5 bases and V by 2 bases; bases with no gene match: 6. The CDR3 is 15 amino acids. The CDR3 DNA follows: TGTGCCAGCAGTTACGGCGGGAGGGCCGTGGAGACCCAGTACTTC. Amino acids: CASSYGGRAVETQYF.

The chain recombines TRBV6-1 with TRBJ1-1; D gene uncertain. V was pared by 6 bases and J by 5 bases, with 16 bases between. The CDR3 totals 14 residues. Germline CDR1 is MNHNS and CDR2 is SASEGT. The CDR3 DNA reads as TGTGCCAGCAGACCGATCTTGAGAGGTACTGAAGCTTTCTTT. Translating it yields CASRPILRGTEAFF.

The rearrangement links TRBV11-2 to TRBJ1-5; D unresolved. CDR3 size: 13 residues. Germline loops: CDR1 SGHAT, CDR2 FQNNGV. V lost 2 bases and J 7 bases, leaving 9 bases between the germline ends. The CDR3: CASSLSAQQPQHF. CDR3 DNA: TGTGCCAGCAGCTTATCTGCCCAACAGCCCCAGCATTTT.

The CDR3 bases are TGTGCCGTGGACAGGGGGCGGCCAGGGGGCACTGAAGCTTTCTTT. It is translated as CAVDRGRPGGTEAFF. This chain uses TRBV10-3 with TRBJ1-1; the match to TRBD1 covers 11 bases. Germline CDR1 ENHRY, CDR2 SYGVKD. This CDR3 has 15 residues. V trimming: 11 bases; J trimming: 4 bases; junction bases outside the gene matches: 12.

The chain joins TRBV7-8 to TRBJ2-1; TRBD2 matches at 7 bases. In germline, CDR1 is SGHVS, CDR2 FQNEAQ. The CDR3 consists of 16 residues. The ends lost 2 bases at V and 13 bases at J; junction bases unmatched: 17. CDR3 DNA: TGTGCCAGCAGCTTACCCCCCGGGGGGAATGGGGTTGTACAGTTCTTC. This sequence encodes CASSLPPGGNGVVQFF.

The chain uses TRBV6-4 and TRBJ1-1; D perhaps matches TRBD1 (6 bases). Looked up from germline, CDR1 is MRHNA and CDR2 is SNTAGT. V was cut by 6 bases and J by 5 bases, with 22 bases left in between. The CDR3 is 16 amino acids. This CDR3 reads CASRGQCLRANTEAFF. CDR3 DNA sequence: TGTGCCAGCAGAGGACAGTGCCTTAGGGCTAATACTGAAGCTTTCTTT.

This clone was counted a single time. The chain's CDR3 is CASSGQGYEQYF. For the CDR3, the DNA is TGTGCCAGCAGCGGACAGGGCTACGAGCAGTACTTC. The rearrangement joins TRBV9 to TRBJ2-7, with TRBD1 identical over 7 bases. The CDR3 covers 12 residues. V was pared by 3 bases and J by 3 bases, with 0 bases of the junction left unmatched. The germline V gene encodes CDR1 SGDLS and CDR2 YYNGEE.

This clone was counted between two and nine times. The chain links TRBV5-4 to TRBJ2-4, with D unresolved. Germline V gene data show CDR1 as SGHNT and CDR2 as YYREEE (reference sequence). V lost 3 bases and J 6 bases, leaving 4 bases between the germline ends. This CDR3 is 11 amino acids long. The CDR3 region is CASSSRNIQYF. In nucleotides, the CDR3 is TGTGCCAGCAGCTCCCGAAACATTCAGTACTTC.

The chain joins TRBV7-9 to TRBJ2-4, with TRBD1 identical over 8 bases. The CDR3 length is 13 residues. CDR1 is SEHNR and CDR2 is FQNEAQ in the germline V gene (reference sequence). The ends lost 7 bases at V and 6 bases at J; junction bases unmatched: 5. The CDR3: CASIGTGGNIQYF. The CDR3 DNA is TGTGCCAGCATTGGGACAGGAGGAAACATTCAGTACTTC.

Only a few counts were recorded for this clone. The chain carries TRBV7-2 and TRBJ1-6; D gene ambiguous. The germline V gene encodes CDR1 SGHTA and CDR2 FQGNSA. V was shortened by 4 bases and J by 9 bases, with 19 bases between the two germline ends. This CDR3 is 16 amino acids long. CDR3 DNA: TGTGCCAGCAGCTATCACGCGGGAGGCAGCGGTTCACCCCTCCACTTT. Translated: CASSYHAGGSGSPLHF.

CDR3 nucleotide sequence: TGTGCCAGCAGCTTGGCCGCGACCTCCCTCGGGACTGAAGCTTTCTTT. It encodes CASSLAATSLGTEAFF. The V and J genes are TRBV5-4 and TRBJ1-1, with unresolved D. V lost 0 bases to trimming and J lost 5 bases, with 17 bases between them. This CDR3 is 16 amino acids long. The germline V gene encodes CDR1 SGHNT and CDR2 YYREEE (reference sequence).

The rearrangement joins TRBV15 to TRBJ2-7; D gene uncertain. V was pared by 0 bases and J by 2 bases, with 5 bases between. The CDR3 spans 13 residues. Germline V gene lookup returns CDR1 LNHNV and CDR2 YYDKDF (reference sequence). The CDR3 loop reads CATSRDRTYEQYF. Here the CDR3 DNA reads TGTGCCACCAGCAGAGATCGGACCTACGAGCAGTACTTC.